A selection of T cell receptor beta chains follows, all from one sample in a study of control samples from healthy donors and cancer patients. Using immunoSEQ multiplex PCR, the repertoire was profiled, and TCRdb retains in-frame clones only, with some absent. Among more than 70,000 clones listed, approximately 93% were seen once. What was sequenced was blood. These receptors all come from a woman aged 30 to 39 in good health. The CDR3 runs from the conserved cysteine through the conserved F or W. D genes are given only for firm matches. Clone size is stated in some rows and not others, as once, few, many or a class when expanded.

D	size	V	J	CDR3	DNA
-	-	TRBV9	TRBJ2-1	CASSPDGGPFDEQFF	TGTGCCAGCAGCCCCGACGGGGGGCCGTTCGATGAGCAGTTCTTC
TRBD2	-	TRBV6-2/TRBV6-3	TRBJ2-2	CASSLGLVVFTGELFF	TGTGCCAGCAGCCTAGGACTAGTTGTGTTCACCGGGGAGCTGTTTTTT
-	-	TRBV18	TRBJ1-2	CASSPRENYGYTF	TGTGCCAGCTCACCAAGGGAAAACTATGGCTACACCTTC
-	-	TRBV20-1	TRBJ1-5	CSASGRQGSQPQHF	TGCAGTGCTAGTGGCCGGCAGGGTAGTCAGCCCCAGCATTTT
-	-	TRBV6-5	TRBJ1-1	CASSYWHSNTEAFF	TGTGCCAGCAGTTACTGGCACTCGAACACTGAAGCTTTCTTT
TRBD1	-	TRBV29-1	TRBJ1-4	CSVAETGSNEKLFF	TGCAGCGTCGCGGAGACAGGGAGTAATGAAAAACTGTTTTTT
TRBD2	once	TRBV7-9	TRBJ2-3	CASSLTSGGTDTQYF	TGTGCCAGCAGCTTAACTAGCGGGGGGACCGATACGCAGTATTTT
-	-	TRBV18	TRBJ2-3	CASSPDPPGSTQYF	TGTGCCAGCTCACCAGACCCCCCGGGTAGTACGCAGTATTTT
TRBD1	-	TRBV15	TRBJ1-5	CATSRGGAGGGQPQHF	TGTGCCACCAGCAGAGGCGGGGCAGGGGGCGGGCAGCCCCAGCATTTT
TRBD1	-	TRBV7-2	TRBJ1-5	CASTSGLTGGPSNQPQHF	TGTGCCAGCACCTCCGGCCTAACAGGGGGCCCGAGCAATCAGCCCCAGCATTTT
-	-	TRBV4-2	TRBJ2-3	CASSQDRDTQYF	TGTGCCAGCAGCCAAGATAGGGATACGCAGTATTTT
-	-	TRBV16	TRBJ1-2	CASSQRPGENYGYTF	TGTGCCAGCAGCCAAAGGCCAGGGGAAAACTATGGCTACACCTTC
TRBD2	-	TRBV5-1	TRBJ2-2	CASSFTSGGHTGELFF	TGCGCCAGCAGCTTCACTAGCGGGGGGCACACCGGGGAGCTGTTTTTT
-	-	TRBV30	TRBJ1-1	CAWRGPNTEAFF	TGTGCCTGGAGAGGCCCGAACACTGAAGCTTTCTTT
TRBD2	-	TRBV15	TRBJ2-1	CACGSFNYNEQFF	TGTGCCTGCGGGAGCTTTAATTACAATGAGCAGTTCTTC
-	-	TRBV2	TRBJ1-5	CASTRGPSQPQHF	TGTGCCAGCACCAGGGGACCCTCCCAGCCCCAGCATTTT
TRBD1	-	TRBV7-7	TRBJ2-1	CASSLEVPGGTGANEQFF	TGTGCCAGCAGCTTAGAGGTTCCGGGTGGGACAGGGGCGAATGAGCAGTTCTTC
-	-	TRBV28	TRBJ1-1	CASSFLNSRGAFF	TGTGCCAGCAGTTTTTTAAATTCCCGGGGAGCTTTCTTT
-	-	TRBV5-6	TRBJ1-3	CASSSDGLSGNTIYF	TGTGCCAGCAGCTCGGACGGACTCTCTGGAAACACCATATATTTT
TRBD2	-	TRBV19	TRBJ2-1	CASSQGGTSGSLIGNEQFF	TGTGCCAGTAGCCAAGGGGGAACTAGCGGGAGTTTAATAGGCAATGAGCAGTTCTTC
-	-	TRBV3-1/TRBV3-2	TRBJ2-7	CASSQAYSQHYEQYF	TGTGCCAGCAGCCAAGCCTACTCCCAGCACTACGAGCAGTACTTC
-	-	TRBV29-1	TRBJ1-2	CSADPASGGSYGYTF	TGCAGCGCCGACCCGGCGTCGGGGGGGAGTTATGGCTACACCTTC
-	-	TRBV7-2	TRBJ1-6	CASSSRRGAPLHF	TGTGCCAGCAGCTCGAGGCGTGGGGCGCCCCTCCACTTT
TRBD1	-	TRBV29-1	TRBJ1-4	CSVEVGRGSMGELFF	TGCAGCGTTGAAGTAGGCAGGGGGAGCATGGGTGAACTGTTTTTT
-	-	TRBV19	TRBJ1-6	CASMGDRDNSPLHF	TGTGCCAGTATGGGGGATCGGGATAATTCACCCCTCCACTTT
-	-	TRBV28	TRBJ2-7	CASSFPPSEQYF	TGTGCCAGCAGTTTTCCCCCGAGCGAGCAGTACTTC
-	-	TRBV6-1	TRBJ1-5	CASSEEGGWQPQHF	TGTGCCAGCAGTGAAGAAGGGGGTTGGCAGCCCCAGCATTTT
-	-	TRBV6-5	TRBJ2-2	CATGRNTGELFF	TGTGCCACGGGGAGGAACACCGGGGAGCTGTTTTTT